This record concerns one T cell receptor beta chain sequence. Sequencing targeted TCR beta in T cells from blood (CD8+ and CD4+). Each multiple sclerosis control was a treatment-naive patient with relapsing-remitting disease that was either stable or active. The entry originates in a study of CD8 T cells in Susac syndrome. Germline V CDR1 and CDR2: MDHEN, SYDVKM. CDR3 length equals 13 residues. The V and J ends lost 5 bases and 4 bases respectively, with 11 bases between them. The authors reverse transcribed roughly 0.5 to 1 ug RNA with random hexamers. Amplification of TCR beta CDR3 across 54 Vbeta and 13 Jbeta was performed with immunoSEQ multiplex PCR. TCRdb re-derived calls from the immunoSEQ multiplex PCR reads in MiXCR, one entry per CDR3 protein. This table holds about 130,000 distinct CDR3 sequences, under 95% found once.

Sequenced: CD8+ T cells from PBMCs. The source of this sequence is a human donor with multiple sclerosis. J is TRBJ1-2 and V is TRBV28; D gene ambiguous. CDR3 bases: TGTGCCAGCAGTACCGGCGAGGGCTATGGCTACACCTTC. It is translated as CASSTGEGYGYTF.